The 25 T cell receptor beta chains listed next were all sequenced from one sample in a study of graft-versus-host responses after intestinal transplantation. TCRdb's table, derived via immunoSEQ multiplex PCR, lists solely in-frame clones and lacks some. The sample lists 15,000 to 20,000 clones, approximately 86% occurring once. The sample in question was bone marrow, obtained around 130 days after transplant. These receptors all stem from a human patient who received an intestinal transplant, so some T cells may come from the graft donor.

V gene TRBV29-1 combines with J gene TRBJ2-1; D gene ambiguous. Between the trimmed V and J ends, which lost 5 bases and 3 bases, there was a span of 8 bases. Germline-derived CDR1 and CDR2 are SQVTM and ANQGSEA. The CDR3 has 12 residues. CDR3 DNA sequence: TGCAGCGTTCGGAACGGCTACAATGAGCAGTTCTTC. Amino acid sequence: CSVRNGYNEQFF.

This chain connects TRBV28 to TRBJ2-7; D is unclear. Per the germline V gene, CDR1 is MDHEN and CDR2 is SYDVKM. The V gene lost 4 bases and the J gene lost 3 bases, with 19 bases spanning the gap. The CDR3 spans 16 residues. The CDR3 protein is CASSSSQFATNYEQYF. The CDR3, as DNA: TGTGCCAGCAGTTCTAGTCAGTTCGCGACAAACTACGAGCAGTACTTC. Looking up the rest from reference TRBV28 and TRBJ2-7 gives the full variable domain: DVKVTQSSRYLVKRTGEKVFLECVQDMDHENMFWYRQDPGLGLRLIYFSYDVKMKEKGDIPEGYSVSREKKERFSLILESASTNQTSMYLCASSSSQFATNYEQYFGPGTRLTVT.

This clone was detected only a few times. This chain uses TRBV10-3 with TRBJ2-1; tentatively, D is TRBD2 (6 bases). The CDR3 is 13 residues long. Trimming left V 3 bases short and J 10 bases short, with 13 bases between. The germline V gene encodes CDR1 ENHRY and CDR2 SYGVKD. As DNA, the CDR3 is TGTGCCATCAGTGACCCGGGACTTTACGAGCAGTTCTTC. Protein product: CAISDPGLYEQFF.

This clone appeared once. The chain joins TRBV27 to TRBJ1-4, with D perhaps matching TRBD1 (5 bases). Trimming removed 7 bases at V and 7 bases at J, with 16 bases between. The CDR3 sequence is 14 residues long. The germline gives CDR1 MNHEY, CDR2 SMNVEV (reference sequence). The CDR3 spells CASKRSGPLEKLFF. CDR3 nucleotide sequence: TGTGCCAGCAAACGTTCGGGACCTCTTGAAAAACTGTTTTTT.

This clone has a single count. The V gene is TRBV18, the J gene TRBJ2-7; D may be TRBD1 (6 bases). The CDR3 is made up of 17 amino acids. V lost 4 bases, J lost 1 base, and 20 bases lay in between. Germline loops: CDR1 KGHSH, CDR2 LQKENI. This chain's CDR3 is CASSRGLGAGESYEQYF. DNA for the CDR3: TGTGCCAGCTCACGTGGCTTAGGGGCAGGGGAATCCTACGAGCAGTACTTC.

The chain uses TRBV27 and TRBJ2-7; the match to TRBD1 covers 7 bases. V was pared by 5 bases and J by 0 bases, with 4 bases of the junction left unmatched. Germline V gene lookup returns CDR1 MNHEY and CDR2 SMNVEV (reference sequence). The CDR3 totals 14 residues. CDR3: CASSRGLYSYEQYF. The CDR3 bases are TGTGCCAGCAGTAGGGGGCTGTACTCCTACGAGCAGTACTTC.

This chain joins TRBV27 and TRBJ1-4, with no clear D. The germline CDR1 and CDR2 sequences are MNHEY and SMNVEV (reference sequence). The CDR3 length is 15 residues. V lost 6 bases and J 3 bases, leaving 14 bases between the germline ends. The CDR3 region has the DNA TGTGCCAGCAGCCGAGACCCCCAGGCTAATGAAAAACTGTTTTTT. Protein: CASSRDPQANEKLFF.

This chain joins TRBV5-1 and TRBJ2-7, with unresolved D. Trimming shortened V by 2 bases and J by 2 bases, and 11 bases separated the two germline ends. The CDR3 extends over 14 amino acids. The germline gives CDR1 SGHRS, CDR2 YFSETQ. CDR3 nucleotides: TGCGCCAGCAGCTTCAAGTCTCCTACCTACGAGCAGTACTTC. It codes for CASSFKSPTYEQYF.

In DNA form, the CDR3 reads TGTGCCAGCAGCCTTGGGGGTGGGGTGGGTCAGCCCCAGCATTTT. Its protein product is CASSLGGGVGQPQHF. The chain carries TRBV5-6 and TRBJ1-5; maybe TRBD1 (5 bases). V was shortened by 4 bases and J by 6 bases, with 17 bases between the two germline ends. This CDR3 region has 15 residues. The germline V gene has CDR1 SGHDT and CDR2 YYEEEE.

The chain uses TRBV5-1 and TRBJ1-5, with D perhaps matching TRBD1 (5 bases). Trimming removed 2 bases from V and 10 bases from J, with 22 bases in between. Germline CDR1 SGHRS, CDR2 YFSETQ. The CDR3 consists of 16 residues. As DNA, the CDR3 is TGCGCCAGCAGCTTCTCCCCGGGGGGTGACGGTGGTCCCCAGCATTTT. It translates to CASSFSPGGDGGPQHF.

The rearrangement uses TRBV9 and TRBJ2-1; D uncertain. Between the trimmed V and J ends, which lost 3 bases and 0 bases, there was a span of 4 bases. The CDR3 runs 13 residues. CDR1 and CDR2 (germline): SGDLS, YYNGEE. The CDR3 bases are TGTGCCAGCAGCGCGAGCTCCTACAATGAGCAGTTCTTC. It specifies CASSASSYNEQFF.

This clone was observed a few times. The rearrangement uses TRBV9 and TRBJ2-6; TRBD1 might be the D (6 bases). Germline values: CDR1 SGDLS, CDR2 YYNGEE. The CDR3 is 17 amino acids. V lost 4 bases and J 0 bases, leaving 14 bases between the germline ends. The DNA of the CDR3 is TGTGCCAGCAGCCTCCCGGGACAAAGCTCTGGGGCCAACGTCCTGACTTTC. It is translated as CASSLPGQSSGANVLTF.

The chain joins TRBV7-9 to TRBJ1-2; 7 nucleotides line up with TRBD1. This CDR3 region has 14 residues. Germline V CDR1 and CDR2: SEHNR, FQNEAQ (reference sequence). With 5 bases clipped from V and 6 bases from J, the junction kept 9 bases outside the gene matches. The CDR3: CASSPQGQQDGYTF. The CDR3 nucleotides read TGTGCCAGCAGCCCACAGGGGCAACAGGATGGCTACACCTTC.

The chain uses TRBV6-5 and TRBJ1-1; a weak D match, TRBD1 (6 bases). This CDR3 is 13 amino acids long. The V and J ends lost 6 bases and 5 bases respectively, with 13 bases between them. The germline CDR1 and CDR2 sequences are MNHEY and SVGAGI. The DNA of the CDR3 is TGTGCCAGCAGGCGTAAAGGGGGTACTGAAGCTTTCTTT. It codes for CASRRKGGTEAFF.

This chain links TRBV4-1 with TRBJ1-4, with D possibly being TRBD1 (6 bases). Germline assignment: CDR1 MGHRA and CDR2 YSYEKL. V dropped 2 bases and J dropped 6 bases, with 13 bases sitting between them. This CDR3 contains 15 residues. In DNA form, the CDR3 reads TGCGCCAGCAGCCAATGGGCAGGGGCCGATGAAAAACTGTTTTTT. As protein: CASSQWAGADEKLFF.

Details on this clone: This may arise from a read error, as a much more abundant clone is one base away. In the same sample, other DNA sequences code for this CDR3. The chain is built from TRBV25-1 and TRBJ2-5; D possibly uses TRBD1 or TRBD2 (5 bases each). The CDR3 has 15 residues. Germline CDR1 and CDR2: MGHDK and SYGVNS. Trimming removed 3 bases from V and 5 bases from J, with 16 bases in between. DNA of the CDR3: TGTGCCAGCAGTGACCCTGGGGACCCTAAGGAGACCCAGTACTTC. Translating it yields CASSDPGDPKETQYF.

In this sample, this clone turned up once. The gene calls are TRBV7-8 and TRBJ1-6; D gene uncertain. This CDR3 spans 14 amino acids. Trimming cost V 6 bases and J 5 bases, with 11 bases left between them. Per germline, CDR1 SGHVS and CDR2 FQNEAQ. For the CDR3, the DNA is TGTGCCAGCAGGTCTCTTTCAAATAATTCACCCCTCCACTTT. Its translation is CASRSLSNNSPLHF.

This clone was seen once. The V and J genes are TRBV28 and TRBJ1-1; D unclear. This CDR3 is built from 19 residues. Per germline, CDR1 MDHEN and CDR2 SYDVKM. Trimming pared 5 bases from V and 3 bases from J, leaving 28 bases between. Here the CDR3 DNA reads TGTGCCAGCAGTGCCACCCCCACGTCCCAGCTCCGTGGGGACACTGAAGCTTTCTTT. Translating gives CASSATPTSQLRGDTEAFF.

The chain is built from TRBV10-3 and TRBJ2-1, with 10 bases that match TRBD1. Losses at the gene ends were 5 bases for V and 7 bases for J; bases not matched to a gene: 8. Germline V gene data show CDR1 as ENHRY and CDR2 as SYGVKD. This CDR3 contains 15 residues. The DNA for the CDR3 is TGTGCCATCAGTCAAATTGGGACAGGGGATAATGAGCAGTTCTTC. This codes for CAISQIGTGDNEQFF.

The V and J genes are TRBV5-1 and TRBJ2-5, with 7 bases that match TRBD1. Germline lookup yields CDR1 SGHRS and CDR2 YFSETQ. This CDR3 has 15 residues. V lost 0 bases and J lost 1; bases outside the gene matches: 3. CDR3 DNA sequence: TGCGCCAGCAGCTTGGCCCCAGGGGGCCAAGAGACCCAGTACTTC. Protein sequence: CASSLAPGGQETQYF.

The chain uses TRBV5-6 and TRBJ2-7; maybe TRBD1 (6 bases). The CDR3 is 16 residues long. CDR1 is SGHDT, CDR2 YYEEEE, per germline. The germline V and J ends were trimmed by 4 bases and 2 bases, with 19 bases remaining between them. Here the CDR3 reads CASSQHTGTLPYEQYF. The DNA of the CDR3 is TGTGCCAGCAGCCAACACACCGGGACACTTCCCTACGAGCAGTACTTC.

The rearrangement uses TRBV7-9 and TRBJ1-3; D uncertain. CDR3 length: 16 residues. V shed 1 base and J shed 2 bases, with 12 bases lying between them. Germline assignment: CDR1 SEHNR and CDR2 FQNEAQ (reference sequence). CDR3 protein: CASSLDRGLAGNTIYF. CDR3 DNA sequence: TGTGCCAGCAGCTTAGACCGTGGTCTAGCTGGAAACACCATATATTTT.

CDR3 loop: CASSIRERPRGYTF. The CDR3 DNA reads as TGTGCCAGTAGTATCAGAGAGAGGCCGAGGGGCTACACCTTC. The rearrangement uses TRBV19 and TRBJ1-2; D gene unclear. V gave up 3 bases and J gave up 8 bases, with 16 bases separating them. From germline, CDR1 is LNHDA and CDR2 SQIVND (reference sequence). The CDR3 is 14 residues long.

V and J are TRBV19 and TRBJ1-5; the D is unclear. The CDR3 extends over 15 amino acids. The germline V and J ends were trimmed by 4 bases and 0 bases, with 10 bases remaining between them. Germline loops: CDR1 LNHDA, CDR2 SQIVND (reference sequence). CDR3 coding DNA: TGTGCCAGTAGTAGTAGAGGCGCTAGCAATCAGCCCCAGCATTTT. Translating gives CASSSRGASNQPQHF.

V usage is TRBV6-1 and J usage is TRBJ1-5; 7 bases fit TRBD1. Per germline, CDR1 MNHNS and CDR2 SASEGT. The CDR3 totals 18 residues. The J segment lost 6 bases and the V segment lost 2 bases, leaving 16 bases of the junction unmatched. CDR3 region: CASSERFHLGGLVQPQHF. CDR3 coding DNA: TGTGCCAGCAGTGAAAGATTCCATCTAGGGGGCTTAGTTCAGCCCCAGCATTTT.